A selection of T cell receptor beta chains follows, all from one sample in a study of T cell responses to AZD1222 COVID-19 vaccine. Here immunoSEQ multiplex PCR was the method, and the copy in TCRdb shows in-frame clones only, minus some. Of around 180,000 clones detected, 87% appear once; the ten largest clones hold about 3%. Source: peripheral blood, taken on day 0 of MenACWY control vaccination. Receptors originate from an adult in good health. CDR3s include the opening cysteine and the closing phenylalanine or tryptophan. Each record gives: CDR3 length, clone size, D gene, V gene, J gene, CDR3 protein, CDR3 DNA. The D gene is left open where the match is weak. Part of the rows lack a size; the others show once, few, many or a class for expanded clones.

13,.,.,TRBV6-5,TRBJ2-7,CASSYLRGYEQYF,TGTGCCAGCAGTTACCTTAGGGGCTACGAGCAGTACTTC
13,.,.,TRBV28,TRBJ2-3,CASSPPSGTPATF,TGTGCCAGCAGTCCACCCTCCGGGACTCCCGCCACTTTT
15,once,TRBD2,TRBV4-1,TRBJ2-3,CASSPLSGNADTQYF,TGCGCCAGCAGCCCCCTCAGCGGGAATGCAGATACGCAGTATTTT
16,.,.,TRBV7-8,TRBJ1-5,CASSSPVDTSSRTQHF,TGTGCCAGCAGCTCGCCTGTCGACACCTCCTCCCGGACCCAGCATTTT
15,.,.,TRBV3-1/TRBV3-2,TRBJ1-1,CASSPTWAGRTEAFF,TGTGCCAGCAGCCCCACCTGGGCAGGGCGGACTGAAGCTTTCTTT
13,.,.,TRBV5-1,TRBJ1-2,CASSLDWAKGYTF,TGCGCCAGTTCGCTGGATTGGGCTAAAGGCTACACCTTC
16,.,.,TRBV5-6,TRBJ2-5,CASSSLDREDRETQYF,TGTGCCAGCAGCTCCCTCGATAGGGAAGATAGAGAGACCCAGTACTTC
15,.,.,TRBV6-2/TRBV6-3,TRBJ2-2,CASSYSGENTGELFF,TGTGCCAGCAGTTACTCTGGGGAGAACACCGGGGAGCTGTTTTTT
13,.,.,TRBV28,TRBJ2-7,CASSFGQPYEQYF,TGTGCCAGCAGTTTCGGACAGCCCTACGAGCAGTACTTC
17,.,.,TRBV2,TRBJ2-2,CASSLWTISGETGELFF,TGTGCCAGCAGCCTATGGACTATCAGTGGGGAAACCGGGGAGCTGTTTTTT
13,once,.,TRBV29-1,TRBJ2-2,CSALPGIAGELFF,TGCAGCGCTCTGCCGGGGATAGCCGGGGAGCTGTTTTTT
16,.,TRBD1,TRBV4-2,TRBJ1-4,CASSDRDVATNEKLFF,TGTGCCAGCAGCGACAGGGATGTGGCGACTAATGAAAAACTGTTTTTT
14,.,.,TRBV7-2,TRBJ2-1,CASSLGQTSNEQFF,TGTGCCAGCAGCTTAGGACAGACTAGTAATGAGCAGTTCTTC
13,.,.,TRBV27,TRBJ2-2,CASSLSPTGELFF,TGTGCCAGCAGTTTATCGCCCACCGGGGAGCTGTTTTTT
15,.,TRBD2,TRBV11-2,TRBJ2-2,CASRQAGGSTGELFF,TGTGCCAGCAGACAAGCGGGAGGGAGCACCGGGGAGCTGTTTTTT
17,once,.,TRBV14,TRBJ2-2,CASSPRDGETNTGELFF,TGTGCCAGCAGCCCGCGAGACGGGGAAACGAACACCGGGGAGCTGTTTTTT
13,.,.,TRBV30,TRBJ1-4,CAGASTVREKLFF,TGTGCCGGGGCCTCAACCGTGCGGGAAAAACTGTTTTTT
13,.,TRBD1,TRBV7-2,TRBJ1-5,CASSWDRAQPQHF,TGTGCCAGCAGCTGGGACAGGGCTCAGCCCCAGCATTTT
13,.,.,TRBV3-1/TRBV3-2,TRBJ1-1,CASSRAPRGEAFF,TGTGCCAGCAGCCGAGCTCCTAGGGGTGAAGCTTTCTTT
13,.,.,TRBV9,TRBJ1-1,CASSVEGRSEAFF,TGTGCCAGCAGCGTAGAGGGCAGGTCTGAAGCTTTCTTT